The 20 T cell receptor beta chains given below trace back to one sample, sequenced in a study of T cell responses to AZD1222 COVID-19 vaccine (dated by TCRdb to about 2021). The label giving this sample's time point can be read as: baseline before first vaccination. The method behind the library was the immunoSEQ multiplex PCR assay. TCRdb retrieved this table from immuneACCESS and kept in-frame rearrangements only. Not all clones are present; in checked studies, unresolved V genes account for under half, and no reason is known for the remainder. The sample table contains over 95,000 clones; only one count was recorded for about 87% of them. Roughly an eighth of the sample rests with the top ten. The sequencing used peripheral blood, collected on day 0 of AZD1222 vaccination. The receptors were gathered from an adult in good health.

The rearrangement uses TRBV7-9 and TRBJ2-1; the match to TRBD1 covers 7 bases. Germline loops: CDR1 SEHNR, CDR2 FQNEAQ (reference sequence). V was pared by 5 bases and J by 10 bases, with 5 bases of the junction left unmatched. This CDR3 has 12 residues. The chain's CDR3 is CASSPTGEEQFF. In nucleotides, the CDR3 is TGTGCCAGCAGCCCCACAGGGGAAGAGCAGTTCTTC.

In nucleotides, the CDR3 is TGTGCCTGGAGTACTCCGACCAGGGCAGATACGCAGTATTTT. Protein product: CAWSTPTRADTQYF. The chain employs TRBV30 and TRBJ2-3; a possible D gene is TRBD1 (5 bases). Trimming removed 2 bases at V and 4 bases at J, with 13 bases between. From germline, CDR1 is GTSNPN and CDR2 SVGIG (reference sequence). This CDR3 is 14 amino acids long.

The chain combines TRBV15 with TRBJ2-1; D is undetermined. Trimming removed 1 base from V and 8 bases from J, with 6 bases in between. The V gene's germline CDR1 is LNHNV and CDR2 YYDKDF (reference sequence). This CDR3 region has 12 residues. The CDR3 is CATSRVTDEQFF. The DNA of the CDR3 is TGTGCCACCAGCAGAGTGACGGATGAGCAGTTCTTC.

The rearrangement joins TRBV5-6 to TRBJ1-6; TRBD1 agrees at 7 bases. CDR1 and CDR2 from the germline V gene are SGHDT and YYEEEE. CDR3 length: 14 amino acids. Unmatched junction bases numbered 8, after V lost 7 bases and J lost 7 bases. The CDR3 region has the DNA TGTGCCAGCCGCAACAGGGGTGTGAATTCACCCCTCCACTTT. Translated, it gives CASRNRGVNSPLHF. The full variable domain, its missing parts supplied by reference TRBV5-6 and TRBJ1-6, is DAGVTQSPTHLIKTRGQQVTLRCSPKSGHDTVSWYQQALGQGPQFIFQYYEEEERQRGNFPDRFSGHQFPNYSSELNVNALLLGDSALYLCASRNRGVNSPLHFGNGTRLTVT.

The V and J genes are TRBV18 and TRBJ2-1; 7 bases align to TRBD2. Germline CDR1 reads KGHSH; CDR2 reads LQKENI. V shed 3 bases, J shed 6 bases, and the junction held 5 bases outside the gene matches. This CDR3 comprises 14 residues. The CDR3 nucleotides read TGTGCCAGCTCACCGCCGGGACTAAGCAATGAGCAGTTCTTC. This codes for CASSPPGLSNEQFF. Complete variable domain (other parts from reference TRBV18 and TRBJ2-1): NAGVMQNPRHLVRRRGQEARLRCSPMKGHSHVYWYRQLPEEGLKFMVYLQKENIIDESGMPKERFSAEFPKEGPSILRIQQVVRGDSAAYFCASSPPGLSNEQFFGPGTRLTVL.

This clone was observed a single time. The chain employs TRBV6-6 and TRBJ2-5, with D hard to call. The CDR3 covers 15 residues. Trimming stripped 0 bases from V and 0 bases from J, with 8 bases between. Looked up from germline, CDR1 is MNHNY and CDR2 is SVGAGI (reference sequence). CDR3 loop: CASSYSMGYQETQYF. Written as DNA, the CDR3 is TGTGCCAGCAGTTACTCGATGGGCTACCAAGAGACCCAGTACTTC.

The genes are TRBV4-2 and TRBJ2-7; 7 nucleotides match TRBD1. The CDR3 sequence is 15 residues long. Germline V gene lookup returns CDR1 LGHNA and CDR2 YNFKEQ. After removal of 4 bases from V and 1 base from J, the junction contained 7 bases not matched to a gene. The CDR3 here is CASSLRDSLSYEQYF. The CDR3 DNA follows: TGTGCCAGCAGCCTCCGGGACAGCCTATCCTACGAGCAGTACTTC.

The CDR3 sequence is CASSLEGNYGYTF. CDR3 in DNA: TGTGCCAGCAGCTTGGAAGGGAACTATGGCTACACCTTC. The chain joins TRBV5-4 to TRBJ1-2; no definite D call. Germline CDR1 and CDR2: SGHNT and YYREEE (reference sequence). Trimming left V 0 bases short and J 2 bases short, with 5 bases between. The CDR3 has 13 residues.

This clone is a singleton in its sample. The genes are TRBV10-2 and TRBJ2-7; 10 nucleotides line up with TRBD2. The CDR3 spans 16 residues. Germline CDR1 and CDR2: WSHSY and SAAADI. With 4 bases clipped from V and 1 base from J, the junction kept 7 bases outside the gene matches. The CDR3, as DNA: TGCGCCAGCAGTGTCATACTAGCGGGGCTTTCCTACGAGCAGTACTTC. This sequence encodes CASSVILAGLSYEQYF.

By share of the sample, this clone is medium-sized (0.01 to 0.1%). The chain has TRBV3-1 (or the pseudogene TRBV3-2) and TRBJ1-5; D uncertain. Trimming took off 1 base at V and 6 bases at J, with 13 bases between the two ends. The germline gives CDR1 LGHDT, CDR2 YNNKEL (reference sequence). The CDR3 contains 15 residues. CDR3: CASSQGKWNAQPQHF. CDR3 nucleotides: TGTGCCAGCAGCCAAGGGAAATGGAATGCTCAGCCCCAGCATTTT.

The CDR3 region has the DNA TGTGCCAGCAGTTACTTACAGGGATCCAATGAGCAGTTCTTC. Protein product: CASSYLQGSNEQFF. The chain is built from TRBV6-2 or TRBV6-3 and TRBJ2-1; the D gene is possibly TRBD1 (6 bases). Germline V gives CDR1 MNHEY, CDR2 SVGEGT. CDR3 length: 14 residues. The ends were cut back, 1 base at V and 6 bases at J, with 10 bases in the middle.

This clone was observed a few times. The CDR3 nucleotides read TGTGCCAGTAAGGTTGGCAGGGGAGGCTATGGCTACACCTTC. This sequence encodes CASKVGRGGYGYTF. The V gene is TRBV19, the J gene TRBJ1-2; a weak D match, TRBD1 (6 bases). CDR3 length: 14 residues. Trimming cost V 7 bases and J 4 bases, with 16 bases left between them. CDR1 is LNHDA and CDR2 is SQIVND in the germline V gene (reference sequence).

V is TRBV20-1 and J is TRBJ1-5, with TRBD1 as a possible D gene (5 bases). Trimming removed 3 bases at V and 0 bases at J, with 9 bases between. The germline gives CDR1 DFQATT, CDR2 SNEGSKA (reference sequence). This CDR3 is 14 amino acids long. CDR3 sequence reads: CSASTGDSNQPQHF. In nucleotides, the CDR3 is TGCAGTGCTAGTACGGGGGATAGCAATCAGCCCCAGCATTTT.

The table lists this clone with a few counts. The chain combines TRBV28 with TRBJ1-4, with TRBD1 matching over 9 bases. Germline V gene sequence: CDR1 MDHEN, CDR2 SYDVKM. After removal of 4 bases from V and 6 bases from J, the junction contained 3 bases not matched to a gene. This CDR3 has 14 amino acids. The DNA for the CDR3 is TGTGCCAGCAGTTCACAGGGGGCTGATGAAAAACTGTTTTTT. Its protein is CASSSQGADEKLFF.

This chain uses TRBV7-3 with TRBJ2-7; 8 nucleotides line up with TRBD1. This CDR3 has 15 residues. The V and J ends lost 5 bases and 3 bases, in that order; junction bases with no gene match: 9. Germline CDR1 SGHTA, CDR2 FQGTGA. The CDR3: CASSTGGRPLYEQYF. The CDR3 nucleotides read TGTGCCAGCAGCACAGGGGGGAGGCCCCTCTACGAGCAGTACTTC.

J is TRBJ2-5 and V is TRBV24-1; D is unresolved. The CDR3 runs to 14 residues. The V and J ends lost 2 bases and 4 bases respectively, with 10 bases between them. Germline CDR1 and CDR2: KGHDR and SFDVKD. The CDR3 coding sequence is TGTGCCACCAGTGATTCTCGCAGACGAGAGACCCAGTACTTC. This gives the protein CATSDSRRRETQYF.

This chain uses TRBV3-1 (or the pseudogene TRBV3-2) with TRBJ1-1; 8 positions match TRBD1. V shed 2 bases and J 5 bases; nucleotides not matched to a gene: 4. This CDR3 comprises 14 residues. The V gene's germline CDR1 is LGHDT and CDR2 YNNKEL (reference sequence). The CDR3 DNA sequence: TGTGCCAGCAGCCAACGGACAGGGCGGACTGAAGCTTTCTTT. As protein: CASSQRTGRTEAFF.

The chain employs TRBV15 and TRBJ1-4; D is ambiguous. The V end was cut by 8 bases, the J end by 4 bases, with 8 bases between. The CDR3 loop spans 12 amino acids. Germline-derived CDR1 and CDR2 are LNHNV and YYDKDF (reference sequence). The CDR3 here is CATRRDNEKLFF. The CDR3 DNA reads TGTGCCACCCGGAGGGATAATGAAAAACTGTTTTTT.

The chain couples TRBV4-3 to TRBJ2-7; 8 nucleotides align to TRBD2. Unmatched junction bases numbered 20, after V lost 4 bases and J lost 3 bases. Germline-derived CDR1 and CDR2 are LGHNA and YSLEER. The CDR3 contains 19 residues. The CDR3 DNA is TGCGCCAGCAGCCGCGATCGACCCGGGGGGGACTCGTGGGGCTACGAGCAGTACTTC. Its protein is CASSRDRPGGDSWGYEQYF.

CDR3 sequence reads: CASSLIGTGDTGELFF. As DNA, the CDR3 is TGTGCCAGCAGTCTGATTGGGACAGGGGACACCGGGGAGCTGTTTTTT. The chain employs TRBV28 and TRBJ2-2; 10 positions agree with TRBD1. J gave up 3 bases and V 5 bases, and 6 bases lay outside the gene matches. The CDR3 is made up of 16 amino acids. The germline gives CDR1 MDHEN, CDR2 SYDVKM.